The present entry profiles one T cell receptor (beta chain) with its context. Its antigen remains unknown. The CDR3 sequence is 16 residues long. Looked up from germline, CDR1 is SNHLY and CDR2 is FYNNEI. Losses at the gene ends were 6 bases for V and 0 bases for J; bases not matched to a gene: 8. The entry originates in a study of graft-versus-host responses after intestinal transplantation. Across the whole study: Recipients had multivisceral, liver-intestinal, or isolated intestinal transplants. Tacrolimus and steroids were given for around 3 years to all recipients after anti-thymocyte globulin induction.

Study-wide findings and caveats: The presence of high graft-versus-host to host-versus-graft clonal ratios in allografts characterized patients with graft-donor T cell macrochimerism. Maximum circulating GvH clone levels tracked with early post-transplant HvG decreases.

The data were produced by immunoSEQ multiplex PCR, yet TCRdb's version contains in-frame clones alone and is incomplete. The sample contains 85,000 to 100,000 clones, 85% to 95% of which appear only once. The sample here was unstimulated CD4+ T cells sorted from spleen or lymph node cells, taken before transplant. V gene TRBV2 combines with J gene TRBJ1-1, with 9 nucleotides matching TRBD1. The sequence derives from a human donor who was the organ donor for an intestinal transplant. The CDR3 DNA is TGTGCCAGCAGGGTAGGACAGGGGAGCATGAACACTGAAGCTTTCTTT. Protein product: CASRVGQGSMNTEAFF.